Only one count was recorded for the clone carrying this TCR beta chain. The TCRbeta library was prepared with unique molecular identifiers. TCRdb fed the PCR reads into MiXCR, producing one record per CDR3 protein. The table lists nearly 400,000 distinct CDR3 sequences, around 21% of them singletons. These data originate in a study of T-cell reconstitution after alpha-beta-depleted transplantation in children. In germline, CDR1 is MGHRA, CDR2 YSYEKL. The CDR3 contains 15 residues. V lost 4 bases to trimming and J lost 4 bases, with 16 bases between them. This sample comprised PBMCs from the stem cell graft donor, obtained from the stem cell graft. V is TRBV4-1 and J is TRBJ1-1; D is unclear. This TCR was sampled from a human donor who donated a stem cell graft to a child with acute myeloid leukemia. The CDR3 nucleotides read TGCGCCAGCAGCCCCCCGGCGGGCGCGGGCACTGAAGCTTTCTTT. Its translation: CASSPPAGAGTEAFF.